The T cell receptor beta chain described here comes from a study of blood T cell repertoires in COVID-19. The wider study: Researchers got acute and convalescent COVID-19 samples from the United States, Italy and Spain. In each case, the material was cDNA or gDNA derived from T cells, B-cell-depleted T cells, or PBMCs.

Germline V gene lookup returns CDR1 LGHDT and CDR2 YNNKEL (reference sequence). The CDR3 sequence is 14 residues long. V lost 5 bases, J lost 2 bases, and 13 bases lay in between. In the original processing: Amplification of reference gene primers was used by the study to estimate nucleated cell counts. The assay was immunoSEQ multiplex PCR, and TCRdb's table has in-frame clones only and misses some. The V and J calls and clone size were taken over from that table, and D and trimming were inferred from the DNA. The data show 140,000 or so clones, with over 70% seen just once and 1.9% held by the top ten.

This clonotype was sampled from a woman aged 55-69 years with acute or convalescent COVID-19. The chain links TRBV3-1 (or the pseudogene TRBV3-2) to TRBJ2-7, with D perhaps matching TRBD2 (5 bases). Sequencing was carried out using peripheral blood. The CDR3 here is CASSARGLPYEQYF. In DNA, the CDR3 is TGTGCCAGCAGCGCCCGTGGACTCCCCTACGAGCAGTACTTC.